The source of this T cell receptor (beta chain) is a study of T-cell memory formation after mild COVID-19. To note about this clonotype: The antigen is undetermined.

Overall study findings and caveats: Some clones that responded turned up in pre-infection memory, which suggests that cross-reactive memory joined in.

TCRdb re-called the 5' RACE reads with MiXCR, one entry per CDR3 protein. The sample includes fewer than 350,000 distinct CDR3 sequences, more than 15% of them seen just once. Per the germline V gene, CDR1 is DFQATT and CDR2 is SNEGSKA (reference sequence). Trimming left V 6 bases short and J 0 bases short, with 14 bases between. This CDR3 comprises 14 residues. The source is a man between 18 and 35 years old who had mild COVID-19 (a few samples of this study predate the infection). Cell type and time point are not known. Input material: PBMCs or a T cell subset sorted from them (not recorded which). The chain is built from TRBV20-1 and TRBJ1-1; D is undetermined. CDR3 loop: CSAIDPRVNTEAFF. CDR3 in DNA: TGCAGTGCCATTGACCCCCGTGTGAACACTGAAGCTTTCTTT.